This entry is about one T cell receptor beta chain. Antigen: not known. This specimen belongs to a study of vaccination and CD4 T cells after COVID-19. Study in general: Diagnosis preceded the drawing of post-COVID samples by a median roughly 93 days (range 35 to 161). Whole-study results and caveats: Relatively few convalescent patients were studied, without early post-infection timepoints.

Time point indicated: late sampling 161 to 241 days after vaccination in three convalescent patients. From the PCR reads, TCRdb called clonotypes with MiXCR, one entry per CDR3 protein. The repertoire holds tens of thousands of distinct CDR3 sequences, with approximately 49% as singletons. The CDR3 extends over 11 amino acids. Trimming cost V 7 bases and J 3 bases, with 9 bases left between them. Germline assignment: CDR1 DFQATT and CDR2 SNEGSKA (reference sequence). This rearrangement joins TRBV20-1 to TRBJ1-2; D ambiguous. This receptor was obtained from a human donor who had recovered from COVID-19. Sample: CD4+ T cells from blood, taken about 7 months after SARS-CoV-2 vaccination. The CDR3 sequence: CSVAMDYGYTF. The CDR3 coding sequence is TGCAGTGTTGCGATGGACTATGGCTACACCTTC.